This T cell receptor (beta chain) is drawn from a study of OX40 agonist ivuxolimab in advanced cancers. Across the whole study: Enrolled patients in dose escalation had cancers that were hepatocellular carcinoma, melanoma, renal cell or head and neck cancer. Partial responses were seen in three patients, one with hepatocellular carcinoma and two with cutaneous melanoma. Whole-study findings and limits: In general, CD8+ T cells held more expanded clones than CD4+ did, on average.

Trimming stripped 0 bases from V and 4 bases from J, with 4 bases between. In germline, CDR1 is SGHVS, CDR2 FQNEAQ. This CDR3 has 13 amino acids. As regards this clone: The antigen is undetermined.

Assay used: immunoSEQ multiplex PCR; TCRdb lists only in-frame clones, some missing. The sample includes about 42,000 clones, 70% to 90% of them seen just once. This specimen was CD4+ or CD8+ T cells sorted from blood, taken in a trial of the OX40 agonist ivuxolimab. The receptor was isolated from an adult with an advanced solid tumor such as melanoma, head and neck, liver or kidney cancer. V and J are TRBV7-8 and TRBJ1-3; no firm D call. The DNA of the CDR3 is TGTGCCAGCAGCTTAGCCGGAGGAAACACCATATATTTT. Amino acid sequence: CASSLAGGNTIYF.